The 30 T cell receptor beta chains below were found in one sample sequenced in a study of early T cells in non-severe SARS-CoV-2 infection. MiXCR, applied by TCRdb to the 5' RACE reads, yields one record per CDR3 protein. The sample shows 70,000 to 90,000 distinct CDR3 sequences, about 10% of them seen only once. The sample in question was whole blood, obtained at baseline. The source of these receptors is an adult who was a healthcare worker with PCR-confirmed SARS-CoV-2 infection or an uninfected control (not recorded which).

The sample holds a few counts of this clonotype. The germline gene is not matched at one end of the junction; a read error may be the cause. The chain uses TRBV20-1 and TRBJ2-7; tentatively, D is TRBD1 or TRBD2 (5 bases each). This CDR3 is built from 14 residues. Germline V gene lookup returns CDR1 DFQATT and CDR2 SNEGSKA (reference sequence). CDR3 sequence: CSASGLRGSYEQYF. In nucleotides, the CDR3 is TGCAGTGCTTCCGGGTTACGGGGCTCCTACGAGCAATACTTC.

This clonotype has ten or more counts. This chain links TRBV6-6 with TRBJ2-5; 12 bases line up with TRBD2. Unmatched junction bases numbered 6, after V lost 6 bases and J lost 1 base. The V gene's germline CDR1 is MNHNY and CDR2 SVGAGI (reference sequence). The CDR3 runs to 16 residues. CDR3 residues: CASSRGTSGFQETQYF. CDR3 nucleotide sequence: TGTGCCAGCAGCCGCGGGACTAGCGGGTTCCAAGAGACCCAGTACTTC.

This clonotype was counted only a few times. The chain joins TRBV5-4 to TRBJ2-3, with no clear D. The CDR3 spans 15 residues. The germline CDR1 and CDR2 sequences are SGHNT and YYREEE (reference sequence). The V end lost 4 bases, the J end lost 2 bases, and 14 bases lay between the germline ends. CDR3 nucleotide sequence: TGTGCCAGCAGCCCCAGCTCCACGTCCACAGATACGCAGTATTTT. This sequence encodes CASSPSSTSTDTQYF.

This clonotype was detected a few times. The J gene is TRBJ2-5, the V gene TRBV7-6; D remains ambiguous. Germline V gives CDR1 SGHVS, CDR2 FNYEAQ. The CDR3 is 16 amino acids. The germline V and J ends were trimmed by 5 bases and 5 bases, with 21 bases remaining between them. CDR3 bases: TGTGCCAGCAGCCCGCAGAGGACGGCTAAAGAGGAGACCCAGTACTTC. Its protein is CASSPQRTAKEETQYF. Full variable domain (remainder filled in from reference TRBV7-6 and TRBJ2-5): GAGVSQSPRYKVTKRGQDVALRCDPISGHVSLYWYRQALGQGPEFLTYFNYEAQQDKSGLPNDRFSAERPEGSISTLTIQRTEQRDSAMYRCASSPQRTAKEETQYFGPGTRLLVL.

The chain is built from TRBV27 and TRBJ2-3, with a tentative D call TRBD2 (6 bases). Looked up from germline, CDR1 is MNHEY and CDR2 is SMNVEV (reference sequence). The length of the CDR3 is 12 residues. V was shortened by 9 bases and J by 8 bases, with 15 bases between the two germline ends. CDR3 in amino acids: CASSGTWGTQYF. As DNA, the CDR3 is TGTGCCAGTTCCGGGACTTGGGGTACGCAGTATTTT.

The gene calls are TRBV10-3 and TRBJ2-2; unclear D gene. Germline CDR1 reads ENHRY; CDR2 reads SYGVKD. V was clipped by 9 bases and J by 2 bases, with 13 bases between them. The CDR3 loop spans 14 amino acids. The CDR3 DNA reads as TGTGCCATACGAGGCGGAGATAACACCGGGGAGCTGTTTTTT. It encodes CAIRGGDNTGELFF.

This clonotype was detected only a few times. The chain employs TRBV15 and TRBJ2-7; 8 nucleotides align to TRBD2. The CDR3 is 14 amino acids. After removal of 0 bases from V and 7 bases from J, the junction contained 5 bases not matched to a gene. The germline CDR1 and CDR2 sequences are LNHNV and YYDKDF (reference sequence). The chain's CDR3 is CATSRDEGLGEQYF. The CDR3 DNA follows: TGTGCCACCAGCAGAGATGAGGGACTAGGGGAGCAGTACTTC.

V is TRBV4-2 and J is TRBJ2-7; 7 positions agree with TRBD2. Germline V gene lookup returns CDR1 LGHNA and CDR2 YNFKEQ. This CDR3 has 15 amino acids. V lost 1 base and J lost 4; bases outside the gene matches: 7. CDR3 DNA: TGTGCCAGCAGCCAAGGCCCCAGGGAGGGATACGAGCAGTACTTC. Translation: CASSQGPREGYEQYF.

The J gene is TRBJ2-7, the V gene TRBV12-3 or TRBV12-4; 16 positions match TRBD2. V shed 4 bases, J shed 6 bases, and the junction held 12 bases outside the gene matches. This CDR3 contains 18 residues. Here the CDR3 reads CASSSPGLAGGLILEQYF. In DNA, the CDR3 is TGTGCCAGCAGTTCCCCGGGACTAGCGGGAGGGCTGATCCTCGAGCAGTACTTC.

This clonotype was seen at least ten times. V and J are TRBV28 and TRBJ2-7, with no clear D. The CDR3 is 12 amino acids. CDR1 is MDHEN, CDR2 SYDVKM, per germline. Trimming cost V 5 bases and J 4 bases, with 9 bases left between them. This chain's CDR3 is CASSLSRYEQYF. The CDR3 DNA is TGTGCCAGCAGTCTCTCCCGGTACGAGCAGTACTTC.

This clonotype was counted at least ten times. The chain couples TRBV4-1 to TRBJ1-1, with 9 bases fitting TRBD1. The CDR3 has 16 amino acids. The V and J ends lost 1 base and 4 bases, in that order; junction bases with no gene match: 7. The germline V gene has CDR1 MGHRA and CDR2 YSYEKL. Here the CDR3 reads CASSQGPQGAGTEAFF. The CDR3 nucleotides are TGCGCCAGCAGCCAAGGCCCACAGGGGGCAGGCACTGAAGCTTTCTTT.

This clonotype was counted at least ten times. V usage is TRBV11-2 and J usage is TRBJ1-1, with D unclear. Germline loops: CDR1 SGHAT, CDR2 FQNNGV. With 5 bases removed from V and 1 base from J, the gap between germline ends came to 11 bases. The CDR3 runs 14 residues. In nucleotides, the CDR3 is TGTGCCAGCAGCCCTGGCAGGACGAACACTGAAGCTTTCTTT. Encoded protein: CASSPGRTNTEAFF.

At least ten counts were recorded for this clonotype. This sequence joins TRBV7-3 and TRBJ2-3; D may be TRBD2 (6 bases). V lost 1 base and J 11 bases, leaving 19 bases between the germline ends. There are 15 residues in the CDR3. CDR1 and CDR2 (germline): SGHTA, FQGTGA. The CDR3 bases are TGTGCCAGCAGCTTAAAGGGAGGATCCTCGAAAGGGCAGTATTTT. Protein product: CASSLKGGSSKGQYF.

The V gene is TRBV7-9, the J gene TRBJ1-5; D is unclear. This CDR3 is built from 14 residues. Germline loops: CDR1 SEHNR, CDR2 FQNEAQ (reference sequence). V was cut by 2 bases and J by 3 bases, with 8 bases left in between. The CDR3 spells CASSLPGNNQPQHF. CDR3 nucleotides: TGTGCCAGCAGCTTACCCGGCAACAATCAGCCCCAGCATTTT.

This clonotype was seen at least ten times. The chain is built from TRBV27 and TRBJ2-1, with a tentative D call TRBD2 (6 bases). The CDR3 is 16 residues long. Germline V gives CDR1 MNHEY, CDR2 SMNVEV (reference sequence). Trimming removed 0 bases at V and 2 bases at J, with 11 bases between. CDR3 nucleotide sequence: TGTGCCAGCAGTTTATCTGGGACTGATACCTACAATGAGCAGTTCTTC. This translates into CASSLSGTDTYNEQFF.

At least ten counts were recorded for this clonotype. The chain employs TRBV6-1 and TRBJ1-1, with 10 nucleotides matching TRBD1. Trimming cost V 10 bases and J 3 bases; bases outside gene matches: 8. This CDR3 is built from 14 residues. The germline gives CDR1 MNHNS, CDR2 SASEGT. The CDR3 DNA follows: TGTGCCACCTTGACAGGGGGCGCGGACACTGAAGCTTTCTTT. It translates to CATLTGGADTEAFF.

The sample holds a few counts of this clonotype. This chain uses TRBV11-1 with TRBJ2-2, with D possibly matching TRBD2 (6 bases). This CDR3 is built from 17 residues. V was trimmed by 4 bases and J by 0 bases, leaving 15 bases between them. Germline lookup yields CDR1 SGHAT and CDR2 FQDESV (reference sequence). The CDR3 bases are TGTGCCAGCAGCTATCCTCGGGAGAGCGCGAACACCGGGGAGCTGTTTTTT. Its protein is CASSYPRESANTGELFF. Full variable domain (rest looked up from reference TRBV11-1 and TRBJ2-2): EAEVAQSPRYKITEKSQAVAFWCDPISGHATLYWYRQILGQGPELLVQFQDESVVDDSQLPKDRFSAERLKGVDSTLKIQPAELGDSAMYLCASSYPRESANTGELFFGEGSRLTVL.

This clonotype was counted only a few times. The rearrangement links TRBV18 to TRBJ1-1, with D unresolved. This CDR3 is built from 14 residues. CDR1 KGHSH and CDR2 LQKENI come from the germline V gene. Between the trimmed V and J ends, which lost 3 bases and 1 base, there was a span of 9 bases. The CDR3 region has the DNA TGTGCCAGCTCACCGACCCAGGAGAACACTGAAGCTTTCTTT. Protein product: CASSPTQENTEAFF.

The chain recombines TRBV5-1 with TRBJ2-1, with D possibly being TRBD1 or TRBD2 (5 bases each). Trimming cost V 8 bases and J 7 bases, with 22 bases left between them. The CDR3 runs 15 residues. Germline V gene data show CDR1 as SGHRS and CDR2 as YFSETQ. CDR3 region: CASKGSLGPQNEQFF. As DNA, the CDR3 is TGCGCCAGTAAGGGGAGCCTAGGACCTCAGAATGAGCAGTTCTTC.

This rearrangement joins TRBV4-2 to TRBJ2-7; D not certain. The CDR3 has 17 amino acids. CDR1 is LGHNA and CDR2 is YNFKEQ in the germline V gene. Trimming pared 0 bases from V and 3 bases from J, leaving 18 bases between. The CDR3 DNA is TGTGCCAGCAGCCAAGATTACGGCGACGTCATCTACTACGAGCAGTACTTC. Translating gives CASSQDYGDVIYYEQYF.

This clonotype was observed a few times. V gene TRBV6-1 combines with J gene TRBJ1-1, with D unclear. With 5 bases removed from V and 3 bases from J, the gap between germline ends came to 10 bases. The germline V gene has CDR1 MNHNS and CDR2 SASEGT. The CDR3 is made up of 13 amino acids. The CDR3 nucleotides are TGTGCCAGCAGTACCCAGTACGACACTGAAGCTTTCTTT. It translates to CASSTQYDTEAFF.

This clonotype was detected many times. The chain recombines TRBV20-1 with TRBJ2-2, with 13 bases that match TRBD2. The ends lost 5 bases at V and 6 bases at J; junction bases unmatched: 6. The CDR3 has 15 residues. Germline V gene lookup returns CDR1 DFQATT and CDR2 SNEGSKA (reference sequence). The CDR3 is CSARLLAGGPGELFF. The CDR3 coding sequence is TGCAGTGCTCGGCTACTAGCGGGAGGGCCCGGGGAGCTGTTTTTT.

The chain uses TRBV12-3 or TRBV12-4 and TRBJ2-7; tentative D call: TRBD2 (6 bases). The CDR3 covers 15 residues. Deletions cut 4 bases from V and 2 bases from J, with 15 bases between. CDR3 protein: CASSYTGTPPYEQYF. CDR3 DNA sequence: TGTGCCAGCAGTTACACCGGGACTCCCCCCTACGAGCAGTACTTC.

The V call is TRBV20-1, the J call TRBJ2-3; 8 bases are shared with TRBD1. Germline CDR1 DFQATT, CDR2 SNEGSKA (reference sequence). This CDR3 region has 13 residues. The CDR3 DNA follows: TGCTCAGGGACAGGCGGTGGGTCAGATACGCAGTATTTT. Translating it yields CSGTGGGSDTQYF.

CDR3 nucleotides: TGCAGCGTTGTGGGGGCCCCCTCCTCAGGGCTTGGGAAAAAACTGTTTTTT. Amino acids: CSVVGAPSSGLGKKLFF. V usage is TRBV29-1 and J usage is TRBJ1-4; D might be TRBD1 (6 bases). Per the germline V gene, CDR1 is SQVTM and CDR2 is ANQGSEA. This CDR3 comprises 17 residues. Trimming shortened V by 4 bases and J by 9 bases, and 27 bases separated the two germline ends.

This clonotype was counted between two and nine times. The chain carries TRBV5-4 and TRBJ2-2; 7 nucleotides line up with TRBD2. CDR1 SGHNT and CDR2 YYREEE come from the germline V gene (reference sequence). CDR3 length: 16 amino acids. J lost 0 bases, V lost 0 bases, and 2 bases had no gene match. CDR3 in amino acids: CASSLELATNTGELFF. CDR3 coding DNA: TGTGCCAGCAGCTTGGAACTAGCGACGAACACCGGGGAGCTGTTTTTT.

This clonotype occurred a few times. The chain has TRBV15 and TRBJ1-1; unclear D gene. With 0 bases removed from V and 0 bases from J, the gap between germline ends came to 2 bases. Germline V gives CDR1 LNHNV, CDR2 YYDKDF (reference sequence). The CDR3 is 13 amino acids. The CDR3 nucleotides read TGTGCCACCAGCAGAGATGTGAACACTGAAGCTTTCTTT. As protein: CATSRDVNTEAFF.

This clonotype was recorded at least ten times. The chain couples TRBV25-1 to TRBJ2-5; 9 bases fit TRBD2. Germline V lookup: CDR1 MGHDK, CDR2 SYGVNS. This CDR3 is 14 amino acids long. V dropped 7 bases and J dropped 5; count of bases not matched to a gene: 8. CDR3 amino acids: CASTPGTSLETQYF. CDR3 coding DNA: TGTGCCAGCACTCCTGGGACTAGCTTGGAGACCCAGTACTTC.

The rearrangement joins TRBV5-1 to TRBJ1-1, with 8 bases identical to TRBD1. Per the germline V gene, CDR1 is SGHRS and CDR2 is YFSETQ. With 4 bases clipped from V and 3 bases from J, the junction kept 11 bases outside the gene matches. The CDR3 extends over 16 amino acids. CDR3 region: CASSPRPTGEDTEAFF. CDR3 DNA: TGCGCCAGCAGCCCTAGGCCGACAGGGGAAGACACTGAAGCTTTCTTT.

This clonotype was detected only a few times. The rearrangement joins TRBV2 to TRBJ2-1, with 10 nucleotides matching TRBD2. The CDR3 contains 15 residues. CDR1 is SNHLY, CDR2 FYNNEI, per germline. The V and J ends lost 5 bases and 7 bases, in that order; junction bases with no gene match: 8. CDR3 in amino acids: CASSRKTSGTNEQFF. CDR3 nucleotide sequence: TGTGCCAGCAGTAGGAAAACTAGCGGGACTAATGAGCAGTTCTTC.